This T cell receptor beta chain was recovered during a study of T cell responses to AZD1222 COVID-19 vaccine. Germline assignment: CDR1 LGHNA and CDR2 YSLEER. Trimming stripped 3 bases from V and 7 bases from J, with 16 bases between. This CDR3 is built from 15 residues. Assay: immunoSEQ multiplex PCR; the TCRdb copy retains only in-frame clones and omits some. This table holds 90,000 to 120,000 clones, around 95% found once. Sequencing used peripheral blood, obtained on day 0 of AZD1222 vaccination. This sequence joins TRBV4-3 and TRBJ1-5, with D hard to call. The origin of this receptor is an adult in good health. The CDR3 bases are TGCGCCAGCAGCCAGAACTCAGCCGGGCTCCAGCCCCAGCATTTT. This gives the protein CASSQNSAGLQPQHF.